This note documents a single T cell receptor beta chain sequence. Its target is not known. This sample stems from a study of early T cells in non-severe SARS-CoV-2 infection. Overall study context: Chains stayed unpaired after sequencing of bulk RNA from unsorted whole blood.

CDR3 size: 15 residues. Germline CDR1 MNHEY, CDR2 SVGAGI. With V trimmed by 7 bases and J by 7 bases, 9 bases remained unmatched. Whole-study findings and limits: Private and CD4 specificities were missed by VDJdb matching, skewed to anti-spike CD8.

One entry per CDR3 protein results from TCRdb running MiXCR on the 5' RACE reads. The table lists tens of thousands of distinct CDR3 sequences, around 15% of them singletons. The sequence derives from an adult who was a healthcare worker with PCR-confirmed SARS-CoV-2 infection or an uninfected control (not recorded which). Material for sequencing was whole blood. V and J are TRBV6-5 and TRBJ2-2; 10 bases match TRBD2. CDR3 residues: CASKGTSAIGGELFF. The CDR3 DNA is TGTGCCAGCAAAGGGACTAGCGCAATAGGCGGGGAGCTGTTTTTT.